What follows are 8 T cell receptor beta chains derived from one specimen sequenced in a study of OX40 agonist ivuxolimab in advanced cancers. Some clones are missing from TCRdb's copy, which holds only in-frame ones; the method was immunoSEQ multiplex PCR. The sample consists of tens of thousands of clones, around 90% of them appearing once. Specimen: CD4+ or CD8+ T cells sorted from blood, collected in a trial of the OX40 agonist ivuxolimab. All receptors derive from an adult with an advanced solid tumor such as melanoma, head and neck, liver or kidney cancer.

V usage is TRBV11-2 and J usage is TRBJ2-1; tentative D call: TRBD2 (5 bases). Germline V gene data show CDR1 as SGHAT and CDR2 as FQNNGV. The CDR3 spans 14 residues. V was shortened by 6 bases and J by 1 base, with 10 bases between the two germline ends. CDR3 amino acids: CASSRTYSYNEQFF. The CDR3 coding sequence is TGTGCCAGCAGTCGGACTTATTCCTACAATGAGCAGTTCTTC.

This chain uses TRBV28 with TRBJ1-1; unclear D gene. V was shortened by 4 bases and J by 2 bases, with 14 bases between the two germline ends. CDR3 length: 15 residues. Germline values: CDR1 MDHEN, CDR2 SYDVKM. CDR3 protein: CASSSVEGFNTEAFF. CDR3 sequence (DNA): TGTGCCAGCAGTTCCGTAGAGGGATTCAACACTGAAGCTTTCTTT. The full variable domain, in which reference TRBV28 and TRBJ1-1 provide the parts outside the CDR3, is DVKVTQSSRYLVKRTGEKVFLECVQDMDHENMFWYRQDPGLGLRLIYFSYDVKMKEKGDIPEGYSVSREKKERFSLILESASTNQTSMYLCASSSVEGFNTEAFFGQGTRLTVV.

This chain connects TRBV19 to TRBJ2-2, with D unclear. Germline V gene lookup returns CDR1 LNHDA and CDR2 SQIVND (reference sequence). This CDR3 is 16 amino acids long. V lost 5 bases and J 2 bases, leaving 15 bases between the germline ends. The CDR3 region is CASSPGRFGNTGELFF. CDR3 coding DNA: TGTGCCAGTAGTCCAGGTCGTTTTGGAAACACCGGGGAGCTGTTTTTT.

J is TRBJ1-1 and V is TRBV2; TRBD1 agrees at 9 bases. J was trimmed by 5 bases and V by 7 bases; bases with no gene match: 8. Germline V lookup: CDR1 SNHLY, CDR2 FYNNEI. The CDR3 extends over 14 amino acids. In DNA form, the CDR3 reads TGTGCCAGCATGAGGGGACAGGGAGGTACTGAAGCTTTCTTT. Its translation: CASMRGQGGTEAFF.

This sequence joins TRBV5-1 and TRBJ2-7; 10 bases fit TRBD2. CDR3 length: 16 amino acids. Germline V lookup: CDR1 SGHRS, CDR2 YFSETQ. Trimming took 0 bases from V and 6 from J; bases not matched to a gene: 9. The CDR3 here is CASSLVLASGSREQYF. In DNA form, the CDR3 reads TGCGCCAGCAGCTTGGTCTTGGCTAGCGGGAGTCGCGAGCAGTACTTC.

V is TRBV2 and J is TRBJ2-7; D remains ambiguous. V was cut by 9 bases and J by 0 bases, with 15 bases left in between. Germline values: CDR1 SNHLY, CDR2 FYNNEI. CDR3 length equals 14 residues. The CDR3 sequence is CASTVGGTSYEQYF. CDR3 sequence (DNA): TGTGCCAGTACCGTGGGTGGCACCTCCTACGAGCAGTACTTC.

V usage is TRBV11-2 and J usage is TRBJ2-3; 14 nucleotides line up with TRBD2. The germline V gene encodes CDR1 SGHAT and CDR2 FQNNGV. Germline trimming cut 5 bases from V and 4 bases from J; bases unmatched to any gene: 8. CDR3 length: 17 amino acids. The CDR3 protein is CASSPTGLAGEADTQYF. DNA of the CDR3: TGTGCCAGCAGCCCAACGGGACTAGCGGGAGAAGCAGATACGCAGTATTTT.

CDR3 nucleotides: TGTGCCAGCAGTTACTCGGGGGCGCGGGGGAACATTCAGTACTTC. It translates to CASSYSGARGNIQYF. The V and J genes are TRBV6-5 and TRBJ2-4, with D possibly matching TRBD2 (7 bases). The germline gives CDR1 MNHEY, CDR2 SVGAGI. This CDR3 contains 15 residues. Trimming removed 0 bases from V and 7 bases from J, with 13 bases in between.